Presented here are 27 T cell receptor beta chains from one specimen sequenced in a study of blood T cell repertoires in COVID-19. Assay used: immunoSEQ multiplex PCR; TCRdb lists only in-frame clones, some missing. Among hundreds of thousands of clones listed, roughly 86% were seen once. Sequenced input: peripheral blood. These receptor sequences come from a woman aged 45 to 65 who had recovered from COVID-19.

V usage is TRBV29-1 and J usage is TRBJ2-6; 14 bases fit TRBD2. This CDR3 is 17 amino acids long. Germline V gene sequence: CDR1 SQVTM, CDR2 ANQGSEA. Trimming cost V 3 bases and J 1 base; bases outside gene matches: 2. CDR3 nucleotides: TGCAGCGTTGATGGACTAGCGGGGGGTTCTGGGGCCAACGTCCTGACTTTC. Residues: CSVDGLAGGSGANVLTF.

The CDR3 coding sequence is TGTGCCTGGAGTTTTTCAAGGACTGCGGGGGACGAGCAGTACTTC. This codes for CAWSFSRTAGDEQYF. The chain carries TRBV30 and TRBJ2-7; 7 bases match TRBD2. The CDR3 runs 15 residues. V shed 2 bases and J 5 bases; nucleotides not matched to a gene: 12. Germline V gives CDR1 GTSNPN, CDR2 SVGIG (reference sequence).

The chain links TRBV30 to TRBJ1-2; the D gene is possibly TRBD1 (6 bases). V lost 4 bases and J 7 bases, leaving 10 bases between the germline ends. This CDR3 comprises 11 residues. In germline, CDR1 is GTSNPN, CDR2 SVGIG (reference sequence). The CDR3 DNA reads as TGTGCCTGGAAACAGGGAGCTGGCTACACCTTC. Protein sequence: CAWKQGAGYTF. Looking up the rest from reference TRBV30 and TRBJ1-2 gives the full variable domain: SQTIHQWPATLVQPVGSPLSLECTVEGTSNPNLYWYRQAAGRGLQLLFYSVGIGQISSEVPQNLSASRPQDRQFILSSKKLLLSDSGFYLCAWKQGAGYTFGSGTRLTVV.

This clone was detected only once. The CDR3 sequence: CASSSLGLVLKNTEAFF. CDR3 in DNA: TGTGCCAGCAGCTCCCTCGGACTGGTCCTTAAGAACACTGAAGCTTTCTTT. The chain uses TRBV7-2 and TRBJ1-1; D is ambiguous. Trimming left V 4 bases short and J 1 base short, with 19 bases between. Germline V gene lookup returns CDR1 SGHTA and CDR2 FQGNSA. The CDR3 runs to 17 residues.

This clone was seen a few times. The CDR3 coding sequence is TGTGCCAGCAGCTTTAGGGGGTTAGGTCAGCCCCAGCATTTT. This encodes CASSFRGLGQPQHF. The chain combines TRBV5-6 with TRBJ1-5; maybe TRBD1 (6 bases). The CDR3 length is 14 residues. Germline V CDR1 and CDR2: SGHDT, YYEEEE. Trimming stripped 2 bases from V and 6 bases from J, with 12 bases between.

The chain recombines TRBV5-6 with TRBJ1-1; D remains unclear. The CDR3 runs to 14 residues. The V end lost 0 bases, the J end lost 0 bases, and 6 bases lay between the germline ends. Germline CDR1 is SGHDT and CDR2 is YYEEEE. The CDR3: CASSLVRMNTEAFF. The CDR3 DNA reads TGTGCCAGCAGCTTGGTCAGAATGAACACTGAAGCTTTCTTT.

The V call is TRBV28, the J call TRBJ2-2, with TRBD2 matching 16 bases. This CDR3 has 16 residues. Germline trimming cut 11 bases from V and 3 bases from J; bases unmatched to any gene: 6. The germline gives CDR1 MDHEN, CDR2 SYDVKM. CDR3 amino acids: CAVFGTSGRDTGELFF. In nucleotides, the CDR3 is TGTGCCGTATTTGGGACTAGCGGGAGGGACACCGGGGAGCTGTTTTTT.

This rearrangement joins TRBV9 to TRBJ2-2, with a tentative D call TRBD1 (6 bases). CDR3 length: 15 residues. Between the trimmed V and J ends, which lost 0 bases and 4 bases, there was a span of 10 bases. Germline loops: CDR1 SGDLS, CDR2 YYNGEE. CDR3 nucleotides: TGTGCCAGCAGCGTAGGTGGGGGCACCACCGGGGAGCTGTTTTTT. Protein sequence: CASSVGGGTTGELFF.

V usage is TRBV11-3 and J usage is TRBJ1-1; D may be TRBD1 (5 bases). The CDR3 extends over 12 amino acids. V lost 2 bases and J lost 6, with 7 bases in between. Germline V lookup: CDR1 SGHNT, CDR2 YENEEA. CDR3 sequence reads: CASSLTGAEAFF. CDR3 nucleotides: TGTGCCAGCAGCTTAACAGGAGCTGAAGCTTTCTTT.

For this clone: Other DNA sequences in the same sample also yield this CDR3. J is TRBJ1-5 and V is TRBV28; 8 nucleotides align to TRBD1. This CDR3 is 15 amino acids long. V was pared by 4 bases and J by 4 bases, with 6 bases of the junction left unmatched. Germline V gives CDR1 MDHEN, CDR2 SYDVKM. CDR3 sequence: CASSSGQGSNQPQHF. CDR3 DNA sequence: TGTGCCAGCAGTTCAGGACAGGGCAGTAATCAGCCCCAGCATTTT.

The chain carries TRBV2 and TRBJ2-5; tentatively, D is TRBD1 (7 bases). V was trimmed by 1 base and J by 10 bases, leaving 16 bases between them. CDR1 and CDR2 from the germline V gene are SNHLY and FYNNEI. CDR3 size: 14 residues. The CDR3 sequence: CASSEDGGGDHQYF. The CDR3 bases are TGTGCCAGCAGTGAAGACGGAGGGGGCGATCACCAGTACTTC.

The gene calls are TRBV28 and TRBJ1-6; TRBD1 aligns across 8 bases. The CDR3 has 16 residues. V lost 1 base and J lost 7; bases outside the gene matches: 6. Germline V lookup: CDR1 MDHEN, CDR2 SYDVKM. CDR3 region: CASSLYRGDGNSPLHF. CDR3 nucleotides: TGTGCCAGCAGTTTATACAGGGGGGACGGGAATTCACCCCTCCACTTT.

As to this clone: This same CDR3 is encoded by further DNA sequences in the sample. This chain links TRBV30 with TRBJ2-1; TRBD2 matches 11 bases. Losses at the gene ends were 5 bases for V and 8 bases for J; bases not matched to a gene: 2. CDR1 and CDR2 (germline): GTSNPN, SVGIG (reference sequence). The CDR3 runs to 12 residues. CDR3 DNA sequence: TGTGCCTGGGAGGGACTAGCGGATGAGCAGTTCTTC. This codes for CAWEGLADEQFF.

V usage is TRBV6-5 and J usage is TRBJ1-5; the D is unclear. The germline V and J ends were trimmed by 2 bases and 7 bases, with 9 bases remaining between them. CDR1 and CDR2 from the germline V gene are MNHEY and SVGAGI. The CDR3 extends over 13 amino acids. CDR3 region: CASSYGIAQPQHF. The CDR3 bases are TGTGCCAGCAGTTACGGAATAGCACAGCCCCAGCATTTT.

The chain has TRBV7-2 and TRBJ2-7; D possibly corresponds to TRBD2 (5 bases). Trimming removed 4 bases at V and 5 bases at J, with 15 bases between. The CDR3 sequence is 14 residues long. CDR1 and CDR2 (germline): SGHTA, FQGNSA. The CDR3 here is CASSSFDGVHEQYF. The CDR3 DNA follows: TGTGCCAGCAGCTCGTTTGACGGGGTCCACGAGCAGTACTTC.

This chain joins TRBV30 and TRBJ1-6; 8 nucleotides match TRBD1. The V gene end was trimmed by 5 bases and the J gene end by 9 bases; junction bases not matched to a gene: 6. CDR3 length equals 13 residues. The germline V gene has CDR1 GTSNPN and CDR2 SVGIG (reference sequence). This chain's CDR3 is CAWCQDRASPLHF. The CDR3 nucleotides read TGTGCCTGGTGTCAGGACAGGGCTTCACCCCTCCACTTT.

The rearrangement joins TRBV27 to TRBJ2-1; perhaps TRBD2 as D (5 bases). The CDR3 sequence is 15 residues long. The V gene lost 7 bases and the J gene lost 4 bases, with 17 bases spanning the gap. Germline V gene sequence: CDR1 MNHEY, CDR2 SMNVEV (reference sequence). The DNA for the CDR3 is TGTGCCAGCACCTCCGAGGGCGCACCATACAATGAGCAGTTCTTC. Protein: CASTSEGAPYNEQFF.

As for this clone: The sample holds other DNA sequences that translate to the same CDR3. The chain carries TRBV5-6 and TRBJ1-2, with a possible D match to TRBD1 (5 bases). Between the trimmed V and J ends, which lost 4 bases and 2 bases, there was a span of 12 bases. The germline gives CDR1 SGHDT, CDR2 YYEEEE. This CDR3 is 14 amino acids long. The CDR3 bases are TGTGCCAGCAGCCCGACGGGGGGGAACTATGGCTACACCTTC. Protein: CASSPTGGNYGYTF.

V and J are TRBV11-2 and TRBJ2-1; 8 bases map to TRBD1. CDR1 SGHAT and CDR2 FQNNGV come from the germline V gene. The V gene end was trimmed by 0 bases and the J gene end by 8 bases; junction bases not matched to a gene: 12. The CDR3 totals 17 residues. DNA for the CDR3: TGTGCCAGCAGCTTAGATCTGGGCAGGGGGCGTTGGGATGAGCAGTTCTTC. Protein sequence: CASSLDLGRGRWDEQFF.

J is TRBJ2-7 and V is TRBV30; no reliable D call. The CDR3 extends over 16 amino acids. Between the trimmed V and J ends, which lost 0 bases and 0 bases, there was a span of 15 bases. CDR1 is GTSNPN, CDR2 SVGIG, per germline (reference sequence). The CDR3 protein is CAWSVSQAVASYEQYF. CDR3 DNA: TGTGCCTGGAGTGTATCGCAGGCCGTCGCCTCCTACGAGCAGTACTTC. Supplemented by reference TRBV30 and TRBJ2-7, the full variable domain reads SQTIHQWPATLVQPVGSPLSLECTVEGTSNPNLYWYRQAAGRGLQLLFYSVGIGQISSEVPQNLSASRPQDRQFILSSKKLLLSDSGFYLCAWSVSQAVASYEQYFGPGTRLTVT.

The chain recombines TRBV6-5 with TRBJ1-5; D may be TRBD1 (6 bases). The CDR3 sequence is 14 residues long. The germline CDR1 and CDR2 sequences are MNHEY and SVGAGI. Trimming stripped 2 bases from V and 9 bases from J, with 14 bases between. CDR3 coding DNA: TGTGCCAGCAGTTACGGCGGGGGCGCGGCGCCCCAGCATTTT. It translates to CASSYGGGAAPQHF.

This chain links TRBV7-2 with TRBJ1-2; D perhaps matches TRBD1 (5 bases). The CDR3 consists of 14 residues. Germline V gene sequence: CDR1 SGHTA, CDR2 FQGNSA. Trimming took off 1 base at V and 6 bases at J, with 12 bases between the two ends. The CDR3 bases are TGTGCCAGCAGCTTAGGTTCAGGGTTCAATGGCTACACCTTC. Its translation is CASSLGSGFNGYTF.

The chain carries TRBV5-1 and TRBJ2-3, with D perhaps TRBD1 (7 bases). Trimming took off 1 base at V and 6 bases at J, with 15 bases between the two ends. CDR1 SGHRS and CDR2 YFSETQ come from the germline V gene. This CDR3 spans 15 amino acids. DNA of the CDR3: TGCGCCAGCAGCTTGTGGCAGGGGGGACGGGATACGCAGTATTTT. It specifies CASSLWQGGRDTQYF.

The rearrangement uses TRBV11-2 and TRBJ2-1; TRBD2 matches 7 bases. The V gene end was trimmed by 1 base and the J gene end by 4 bases; junction bases not matched to a gene: 7. Germline values: CDR1 SGHAT, CDR2 FQNNGV. This CDR3 contains 16 residues. The CDR3 nucleotides read TGTGCCAGCAGCTTAGTCCCAGCGGGAACGTACAATGAGCAGTTCTTC. Translated, it gives CASSLVPAGTYNEQFF.

The chain is built from TRBV7-6 and TRBJ1-2, with 7 nucleotides matching TRBD1. CDR1 and CDR2 from the germline V gene are SGHVS and FNYEAQ. CDR3 size: 15 residues. V dropped 0 bases and J dropped 6; count of bases not matched to a gene: 7. The CDR3, as DNA: TGTGCCAGCAGCTTAGCGGTACAGGGGTATGATGGCTACACCTTC. Its protein is CASSLAVQGYDGYTF. The variable domain in full, with the rest retrieved from reference TRBV7-6 and TRBJ1-2, is GAGVSQSPRYKVTKRGQDVALRCDPISGHVSLYWYRQALGQGPEFLTYFNYEAQQDKSGLPNDRFSAERPEGSISTLTIQRTEQRDSAMYRCASSLAVQGYDGYTFGSGTRLTVV.

The CDR3 protein is CASSSNSGYKNIQYF. In nucleotides, the CDR3 is TGTGCCAGCAGCTCAAATAGCGGCTACAAAAACATTCAGTACTTC. The chain recombines TRBV7-2 with TRBJ2-4, with D tentatively TRBD2 (6 bases). Germline loops: CDR1 SGHTA, CDR2 FQGNSA. V lost 4 bases, J lost 3 bases, and 13 bases lay in between. CDR3 length equals 15 residues.

This sequence joins TRBV4-3 and TRBJ1-1; D possibly corresponds to TRBD1 (6 bases). Per the germline V gene, CDR1 is LGHNA and CDR2 is YSLEER. The CDR3 is 19 residues long. V lost 1 base and J lost 4, with 25 bases in between. The CDR3 nucleotides are TGCGCCAGCAGCCAAGCGAGTGTCGGCAGGGGCAGCGTGGGCACTGAAGCTTTCTTT. It is translated as CASSQASVGRGSVGTEAFF.